This TCR beta chain comes out of a study of blood T cells in healthy people across ages. The V end was cut by 3 bases, the J end by 5 bases, with 13 bases between. This CDR3 spans 15 amino acids. About this clonotype: Its antigen is not identified.

General study findings and limits: Naive T cell percentage showed a strong correlation with the diversity of TCR beta.

A second PCR, run for about 7 to 11 cycles, used a sample-barcoded 5' primer plus a J-beta primer mix. TCRdb reanalysed the 5' RACE reads using MiXCR and keeps one entry per CDR3 protein. The sample holds 710,000 or so distinct CDR3 sequences, over 20% seen once. This TCR was sampled from a man between 65 and 79 years old in good health. V and J are TRBV12-3 or TRBV12-4 and TRBJ1-4; tentative D call: TRBD1 (5 bases). The sequencing sample was made of blood. CDR3: CASSFTGGRNEKLFF. Here the CDR3 DNA reads TGTGCCAGCAGTTTTACGGGGGGACGGAATGAAAAACTGTTTTTT.